The 15 T cell receptor beta chains below were found in one sample sequenced in a study of shared clonotypes between healthy human individuals. Positively selected for CCR7, the CD45RO-negative cells used as naive CD8 cells excluded terminally differentiated effector memory CD45RA+ cells. Method: immunoSEQ multiplex PCR; TCRdb's copy keeps in-frame clones and lacks some. The sample has about 2.1 million clones; around 93% are singletons. Sequencing was carried out using naive CD8+ T cells from PBMCs. These receptors came from a man younger than 35 in good health. Some clones in this sample may be carry-over from other donors' samples.

The rearrangement uses TRBV6-5 and TRBJ2-1, with D possibly called TRBD1 or TRBD2 (5 bases each). Germline V gene data show CDR1 as MNHEY and CDR2 as SVGAGI. The V and J ends lost 6 bases and 7 bases respectively, with 19 bases between them. The CDR3 runs to 15 residues. CDR3 amino acids: CASSPTGPTWNEQFF. CDR3 coding DNA: TGTGCCAGCAGCCCCACGGGGCCGACTTGGAATGAGCAGTTCTTC.

The rearrangement links TRBV19 to TRBJ2-1; no clear D gene. The CDR3 sequence is 15 residues long. V dropped 3 bases and J dropped 4 bases, with 13 bases sitting between them. Germline V gene data show CDR1 as LNHDA and CDR2 as SQIVND (reference sequence). The CDR3 loop is CASSISHIRYNEQFF. The CDR3 coding sequence is TGTGCCAGTAGTATCAGTCATATAAGGTACAATGAGCAGTTCTTC.

The sample holds one count of this clone. The chain joins TRBV27 to TRBJ2-7, with 7 nucleotides matching TRBD2. The CDR3 runs to 16 residues. Trimming cost V 0 bases and J 3 bases; bases outside gene matches: 8. Germline V gene sequence: CDR1 MNHEY, CDR2 SMNVEV (reference sequence). CDR3 sequence: CASSLSLAAHYYEQYF. In nucleotides, the CDR3 is TGTGCCAGCAGTTTATCCCTAGCGGCTCATTACTACGAGCAGTACTTC.

The chain carries TRBV19 and TRBJ2-2, with TRBD1 as a possible D gene (5 bases). V shed 2 bases and J shed 7 bases, with 14 bases lying between them. The germline gives CDR1 LNHDA, CDR2 SQIVND (reference sequence). The CDR3 runs to 15 residues. CDR3: CASSISQGLGGELFF. DNA of the CDR3: TGTGCCAGTAGTATATCGCAGGGATTAGGCGGGGAGCTGTTTTTT.

The J gene is TRBJ1-2, the V gene TRBV7-9; 7 bases map to TRBD1. Germline assignment: CDR1 SEHNR and CDR2 FQNEAQ (reference sequence). Trimming removed 5 bases from V and 8 bases from J; junction bases left unmatched: 17. This CDR3 is 16 amino acids long. The CDR3 loop reads CASSLHTGDSLEGYTF. The CDR3 DNA reads as TGTGCCAGCAGCCTACATACAGGGGATTCCCTTGAGGGCTACACCTTC.

This rearrangement joins TRBV18 to TRBJ1-2; a possible D gene is TRBD1 (6 bases). The CDR3 is 13 residues long. Germline CDR1 is KGHSH and CDR2 is LQKENI. The germline V and J ends were trimmed by 3 bases and 2 bases, with 7 bases remaining between them. The CDR3: CASSPGTNYGYTF. CDR3 nucleotide sequence: TGTGCCAGCTCACCCGGGACAAACTATGGCTACACCTTC. Filled out from reference TRBV18 and TRBJ1-2, the complete variable domain reads NAGVMQNPRHLVRRRGQEARLRCSPMKGHSHVYWYRQLPEEGLKFMVYLQKENIIDESGMPKERFSAEFPKEGPSILRIQQVVRGDSAAYFCASSPGTNYGYTFGSGTRLTVV.

V usage is TRBV7-9 and J usage is TRBJ2-7, with TRBD2 matching over 10 bases. Germline trimming cut 5 bases from V and 2 bases from J; bases unmatched to any gene: 12. The germline V gene encodes CDR1 SEHNR and CDR2 FQNEAQ (reference sequence). This CDR3 region has 17 residues. CDR3 sequence: CASSRPSGSIPPYEQYF. The CDR3 region has the DNA TGTGCCAGCAGCCGTCCTAGCGGGAGTATTCCCCCCTACGAGCAGTACTTC.

This sequence joins TRBV2 and TRBJ1-1; possible D gene TRBD1, 6 bases. CDR1 and CDR2 (germline): SNHLY, FYNNEI. The CDR3 has 16 amino acids. The V end lost 0 bases, the J end lost 5 bases, and 16 bases lay between the germline ends. The CDR3 reads CASSEAGTWVETEAFF. Here the CDR3 DNA reads TGTGCCAGCAGTGAAGCGGGGACATGGGTGGAAACTGAAGCTTTCTTT. The full variable domain, rest sourced from reference TRBV2 and TRBJ1-1, is EPEVTQTPSHQVTQMGQEVILRCVPISNHLYFYWYRQILGQKVEFLVSFYNNEISEKSEIFDDQFSVERPDGSNFTLKIRSTKLEDSAMYFCASSEAGTWVETEAFFGQGTRLTVV.

This chain uses TRBV27 with TRBJ2-7; either TRBD1 or TRBD2 may fit D (6 bases each). The length of the CDR3 is 16 residues. V lost 5 bases to trimming and J lost 3 bases, with 20 bases between them. Germline CDR1 is MNHEY and CDR2 is SMNVEV (reference sequence). Written as DNA, the CDR3 is TGTGCCAGCAGTGTGGGGGGCGGCAGGGTAAGCTACGAGCAGTACTTC. This encodes CASSVGGGRVSYEQYF.

The CDR3 coding sequence is TGTGCCAGCAGTTTAGGAGTGGCGTTTACGGATGAGCAGTTCTTC. This translates into CASSLGVAFTDEQFF. V usage is TRBV27 and J usage is TRBJ2-1, with D unclear. V dropped 2 bases and J dropped 8 bases, with 16 bases sitting between them. Germline CDR1 reads MNHEY; CDR2 reads SMNVEV (reference sequence). The CDR3 consists of 15 residues.

J is TRBJ2-7 and V is TRBV4-1; 7 bases align to TRBD2. Germline V CDR1 and CDR2: MGHRA, YSYEKL. V dropped 8 bases and J dropped 4; count of bases not matched to a gene: 8. The CDR3 covers 13 residues. This chain's CDR3 is CASGRGSTYEQYF. The CDR3 DNA reads as TGCGCCAGCGGACGCGGGAGCACTTACGAGCAGTACTTC.

With regard to this clone: The junction and the germline gene differ at one end; a read error may be behind it. The chain employs TRBV9 and TRBJ2-1, with D unresolved. The CDR3 consists of 11 residues. From germline, CDR1 is SGDLS and CDR2 YYNGEE. Written as DNA, the CDR3 is TGTGCCAGCACCTCCGACAATGAGCAGTTCTTC. Amino acid sequence: CASTSDNEQFF.

The chain is built from TRBV4-1 and TRBJ2-2, with TRBD2 matching 7 bases. The CDR3 is 18 amino acids. CDR1 and CDR2 (germline): MGHRA, YSYEKL. The junction had 17 bases not matched to a gene; V was cut back by 5 bases and J by 5 bases. DNA of the CDR3: TGCGCCAGCAGCACAAGATATTCGGCGGGAGCGGGTACCGGGGAGCTGTTTTTT. This codes for CASSTRYSAGAGTGELFF.

V is TRBV7-6 and J is TRBJ2-7, with 10 bases fitting TRBD2. The CDR3 is made up of 15 amino acids. Germline CDR1 reads SGHVS; CDR2 reads FNYEAQ. V was clipped by 2 bases and J by 3 bases; unmatched bases: 4. The CDR3 DNA is TGTGCCAGCAGCTTACTAGCGGGAGACTTCTACGAGCAGTACTTC. Translation: CASSLLAGDFYEQYF. Based on the CDR3 plus reference TRBV7-6 and TRBJ2-7, the full variable domain is GAGVSQSPRYKVTKRGQDVALRCDPISGHVSLYWYRQALGQGPEFLTYFNYEAQQDKSGLPNDRFSAERPEGSISTLTIQRTEQRDSAMYRCASSLLAGDFYEQYFGPGTRLTVT.

The V call is TRBV28, the J call TRBJ2-1; 14 nucleotides match TRBD2. Germline CDR1 and CDR2: MDHEN and SYDVKM. The CDR3 length is 16 residues. Germline trimming cut 6 bases from V and 8 bases from J; bases unmatched to any gene: 9. CDR3 coding DNA: TGTGCCAGCAGAATCCCAGGGACTAGCGGGAGCGATGAGCAGTTCTTC. Translated: CASRIPGTSGSDEQFF.